These 12 T cell receptor beta chains came from one sample sequenced in a study of shared clonotypes between healthy human individuals. The protocol was immunoSEQ multiplex PCR, while the TCRdb copy is restricted to in-frame clones and leaves out a portion. The table has 300,000 to 400,000 clones, around 79% seen once. The sequencing input was memory CD4+ T cells sorted from blood. Subset in this sample: CD45RA-negative fraction. Receptors were obtained from a man between 25 and 39 years old in good health.

The rearrangement joins TRBV29-1 to TRBJ2-3; D remains unclear. This CDR3 contains 13 residues. Trimming stripped 6 bases from V and 6 bases from J, with 16 bases between. The V gene's germline CDR1 is SQVTM and CDR2 ANQGSEA. Written as DNA, the CDR3 is TGCAGCGTCCTAGTCTCAATCGGGGATACGCAGTATTTT. Translation: CSVLVSIGDTQYF.

There are a few counts of this clone. This sequence joins TRBV12-5 and TRBJ2-1; 8 bases agree with TRBD1. The CDR3 has 16 residues. The junction had 5 bases not matched to a gene; V was cut back by 3 bases and J by 1 base. The germline V gene has CDR1 LGHNT and CDR2 FRNRAP. The CDR3 DNA reads TGTGCTAGTGGTTTAACGACAGGGGTATCCTACAATGAGCAGTTCTTC. Translated, it gives CASGLTTGVSYNEQFF.

This chain connects TRBV6-4 to TRBJ2-1, with TRBD1 matching 9 bases. Germline CDR1 MRHNA, CDR2 SNTAGT. The CDR3 is 14 residues long. The junction had 2 bases not matched to a gene; V was cut back by 2 bases and J by 6 bases. In nucleotides, the CDR3 is TGTGCCAGCAGTGACCAACAGGGGGCCAATGAGCAGTTCTTC. It translates to CASSDQQGANEQFF.

The chain uses TRBV7-9 and TRBJ2-5; D possibly corresponds to TRBD2 (6 bases). Germline V gene data show CDR1 as SEHNR and CDR2 as FQNEAQ (reference sequence). V lost 2 bases to trimming and J lost 10 bases, with 17 bases between them. This CDR3 spans 14 amino acids. The CDR3 spells CASSLNYGPGDQYF. The CDR3 DNA is TGTGCCAGCAGCTTAAACTACGGGCCGGGAGACCAGTACTTC.

The V and J genes are TRBV6-1 and TRBJ2-7; D may match TRBD1 or TRBD2 (7 bases each). V was cut by 5 bases and J by 12 bases, with 23 bases left in between. The CDR3 covers 14 residues. CDR1 and CDR2 (germline): MNHNS, SASEGT. CDR3 loop: CASSLRDSGTAGYF. The CDR3 DNA follows: TGTGCCAGCAGTCTCCGGGACAGCGGGACTGCAGGGTACTTC.

The J gene is TRBJ2-7, the V gene TRBV20-1, with D possibly being TRBD1 or TRBD2 (5 bases each). The V end lost 7 bases, the J end lost 5 bases, and 12 bases lay between the germline ends. The CDR3 is 11 residues long. Germline CDR1 and CDR2: DFQATT and SNEGSKA (reference sequence). The CDR3 sequence: CSGGAKDEQYF. In nucleotides, the CDR3 is TGCAGTGGAGGGGCTAAAGACGAGCAGTACTTC.

The V gene is TRBV2, the J gene TRBJ2-1; perhaps D is TRBD1 or TRBD2 (6 bases each). The CDR3 loop spans 16 amino acids. Trimming took off 6 bases at V and 0 bases at J, with 15 bases between the two ends. The germline V gene has CDR1 SNHLY and CDR2 FYNNEI. CDR3 sequence reads: CASRAAGHPSYNEQFF. The CDR3 DNA reads TGTGCCAGCAGAGCCGCGGGACACCCCTCCTACAATGAGCAGTTCTTC.

This sequence joins TRBV19 and TRBJ2-3; D possibly corresponds to TRBD1 (6 bases). V was pared by 10 bases and J by 0 bases, with 14 bases between. Germline V gene lookup returns CDR1 LNHDA and CDR2 SQIVND (reference sequence). This CDR3 region has 14 residues. The chain's CDR3 is CATQDRSSTDTQYF. CDR3 nucleotides: TGTGCCACCCAGGACAGAAGTAGCACAGATACGCAGTATTTT. Using reference TRBV19 and TRBJ2-3 for the parts outside the CDR3, the full variable domain is DGGITQSPKYLFRKEGQNVTLSCEQNLNHDAMYWYRQDPGQGLRLIYYSQIVNDFQKGDIAEGYSVSREKKESFPLTVTSAQKNPTAFYLCATQDRSSTDTQYFGPGTRLTVL.

Ten or more counts support this clone. This rearrangement joins TRBV5-5 to TRBJ2-5, with TRBD1 matching 9 bases. The germline V gene has CDR1 SGHKS and CDR2 YYEKEE (reference sequence). V was pared by 2 bases and J by 1 base, with 3 bases of the junction left unmatched. CDR3 length equals 15 residues. The CDR3 coding sequence is TGTGCCAGCAGCTTACGACAGGGGGTCCAAGAGACCCAGTACTTC. Amino acid sequence: CASSLRQGVQETQYF. The full variable domain, completed using reference TRBV5-5 and TRBJ2-5, is DAGVTQSPTHLIKTRGQQVTLRCSPISGHKSVSWYQQVLGQGPQFIFQYYEKEERGRGNFPDRFSARQFPNYSSELNVNALLLGDSALYLCASSLRQGVQETQYFGPGTRLLVL.

V gene TRBV5-1 combines with J gene TRBJ2-1; D may match TRBD1 or TRBD2 (5 bases each). Germline-derived CDR1 and CDR2 are SGHRS and YFSETQ. The CDR3 totals 13 residues. The germline V and J ends were trimmed by 8 bases and 7 bases, with 16 bases remaining between them. For the CDR3, the DNA is TGCGCCAGTCAAAAGCAGGGAGCGAATGAGCAGTTCTTC. Translating gives CASQKQGANEQFF.

The chain is built from TRBV9 and TRBJ2-2; 16 bases agree with TRBD2. Losses at the gene ends were 3 bases for V and 7 bases for J; bases not matched to a gene: 3. This CDR3 has 16 amino acids. CDR1 is SGDLS and CDR2 is YYNGEE in the germline V gene. The CDR3 loop is CASSAGTSGRDGELFF. As DNA, the CDR3 is TGTGCCAGCAGCGCCGGGACTAGCGGGAGGGACGGGGAGCTGTTTTTT.

The rearrangement links TRBV7-9 to TRBJ2-7; TRBD1 agrees at 10 bases. The CDR3 is made up of 14 amino acids. J was trimmed by 6 bases and V by 7 bases; bases with no gene match: 9. Per germline, CDR1 SEHNR and CDR2 FQNEAQ (reference sequence). CDR3 nucleotides: TGTGCCAGCACCTTGACGGGACAGGGGAGCGAGCAGTACTTC. Translation gives CASTLTGQGSEQYF. The variable domain in full, with the rest retrieved from reference TRBV7-9 and TRBJ2-7, is DTGVSQNPRHKITKRGQNVTFRCDPISEHNRLYWYRQTLGQGPEFLTYFQNEAQLEKSRLLSDRFSAERPKGSFSTLEIQRTEQGDSAMYLCASTLTGQGSEQYFGPGTRLTVT.